This is a list of T cell receptor beta chains from one sample in a study of blood T cell repertoires in COVID-19. TCRdb's table, derived via immunoSEQ multiplex PCR, lists solely in-frame clones and lacks some. Here the sample spans about 170,000 clones, around four fifths being singletons. Sequences were obtained from peripheral blood. The receptor set was obtained from a woman in her sixties or seventies with COVID-19, enrolled during active disease. The conserved cysteine and the conserved F or W are not part of the CDR3 here. Each record gives: V gene, D gene, J gene, CDR3 length, CDR3 protein. A D gene is named only where the DNA matches it firmly.

>TRBV11-1|-|TRBJ2-6|13
ASSPTDSGANVLT
>TRBV19|-|TRBJ1-5|14
ASSPQGGITGQPQH
>TRBV28|-|TRBJ1-2|10
ASSLYRDGYT
>TRBV18|-|TRBJ2-1|15
ASSPPPGKISYNEQF
>TRBV27|-|TRBJ2-7|14
ASSLYRLPGLYEQY
>TRBV28|TRBD1|TRBJ1-4|13
ASSSTVTGIEKLF
>TRBV4-1|TRBD1|TRBJ1-4|13
ASSQAGTGNEKLF
>TRBV19|-|TRBJ2-3|10
ASSVNRDTQY
>TRBV5-1|TRBD1|TRBJ2-1|12
ASSPGTGYNEQF
>TRBV7-3|-|TRBJ2-5|12
ASRRGPYEETQY
>TRBV9|-|TRBJ1-3|15
ASSVLGSGRTGNTIY
>TRBV5-4|-|TRBJ1-3|13
ASSRHQLSGNTIY
>TRBV10-3|-|TRBJ2-5|10
ASQDRKETQY
>TRBV18|-|TRBJ2-1|13
ASSPDRSSYNEQF
>TRBV5-6|TRBD1|TRBJ1-2|12
ASSLVTGDYGYT
>TRBV5-1|-|TRBJ2-1|12
ASSSNTGNNEQF
>TRBV29-1|TRBD2|TRBJ2-5|11
SVQLAGQETQY
>TRBV10-2|-|TRBJ1-3|16
ASSGRGAEGSSGNTIY
>TRBV7-2|-|TRBJ1-5|13
ASSLVGTFNQPQH
>TRBV6-5|TRBD2|TRBJ2-7|13
ASTQGGLGRVEQY
>TRBV10-2|-|TRBJ1-2|12
ASSETPRAEGYT
>TRBV6-5|-|TRBJ1-5|13
ASSSSTGGGQPQH
>TRBV19|TRBD1|TRBJ2-1|14
ASSIRTGFGYNEQF
>TRBV6-6|TRBD1|TRBJ2-2|11
ASRDSSGGELF
>TRBV6-5|-|TRBJ1-6|12
ASTPRARNSPLH
>TRBV2|-|TRBJ1-2|16
ASSELGGGGARFYGYT
>TRBV19|TRBD1|TRBJ1-5|14
ASSISGTAFNQPQH
>TRBV18|-|TRBJ2-3|12
ASSQGSSTDTQY
>TRBV28|-|TRBJ1-5|15
ASLGKGGGLRNQPQH
>TRBV28|TRBD1|TRBJ1-1|13
ASPRGTDPNTEAF
>TRBV2|TRBD1|TRBJ1-5|12
ASSEQTGAQPQH
>TRBV20-1|-|TRBJ2-3|12
SASWRAGADTQY
>TRBV4-1|TRBD1|TRBJ2-1|14
ASSQPDRVLHNEQF
>TRBV3-1/TRBV3-2|-|TRBJ1-5|10
ASGVSNQPQH
>TRBV28|-|TRBJ1-1|9
ASRTASGAF
>TRBV6-1|TRBD1|TRBJ1-1|13
ASSDATGSKTEAF
>TRBV14|-|TRBJ2-7|12
ASSSWTYFYEQY
>TRBV6-6|-|TRBJ2-7|11
ASTQVPSYEQY
>TRBV6-1|TRBD2|TRBJ2-7|14
ASSEEITSGTYEQY
>TRBV28|-|TRBJ1-6|12
ASSPPGGDSPLH
>TRBV20-1|TRBD2|TRBJ2-7|12
SASSSGGFPEQY
>TRBV6-6|-|TRBJ2-2|12
ASSTPQGSGELF
>TRBV5-1|TRBD2|TRBJ2-5|12
ASTTSGRLETQY
>TRBV10-3|-|TRBJ1-3|12
AIRGVGSGNTIY
>TRBV3-1/TRBV3-2|-|TRBJ2-1|10
ASSQGGREQF
>TRBV6-5|-|TRBJ2-7|9
ASSFSGEQY
>TRBV29-1|TRBD2|TRBJ2-1|13
SVLPIAGTYNEQF
>TRBV28|TRBD2|TRBJ2-7|12
ASSFLAGNYEQY
>TRBV6-5|TRBD1|TRBJ1-2|12
ASSSDRGGYGYT